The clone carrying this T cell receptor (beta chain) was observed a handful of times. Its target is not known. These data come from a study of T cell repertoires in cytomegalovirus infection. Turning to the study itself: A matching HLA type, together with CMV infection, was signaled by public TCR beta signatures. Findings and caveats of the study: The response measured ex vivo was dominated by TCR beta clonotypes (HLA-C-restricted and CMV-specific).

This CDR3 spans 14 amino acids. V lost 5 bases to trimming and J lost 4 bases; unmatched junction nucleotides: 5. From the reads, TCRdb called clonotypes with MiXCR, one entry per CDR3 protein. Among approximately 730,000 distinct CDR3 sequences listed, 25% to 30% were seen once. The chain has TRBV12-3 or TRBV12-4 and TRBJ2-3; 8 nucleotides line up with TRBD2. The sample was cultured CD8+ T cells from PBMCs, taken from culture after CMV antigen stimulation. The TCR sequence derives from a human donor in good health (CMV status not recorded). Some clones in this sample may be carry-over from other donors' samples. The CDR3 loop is CASSRGGLADTQYF. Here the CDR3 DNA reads TGTGCCAGCAGTCGCGGGGGGCTCGCAGATACGCAGTATTTT.